Each of the 20 T cell receptor beta chains below was sequenced from the same sample in a study of shared clonotypes between healthy human individuals (dated by TCRdb to about 2020). Library preparation employed the immunoSEQ multiplex PCR assay. TCRdb took this table from immuneACCESS and kept in-frame rearrangements with V and J called. Such tables lack part of the clones; where checked against another copy, unresolved V genes explain under half of the gap, and the rest is unexplained. Within this sample are just over 2,000,000 clones, with around 96% of them counted one time only. The ten largest clones capture 0.9% to 1.4% of the sample. CD8 naive samples consisted of CD45RO-negative cells that were positively selected for CCR7, yielding a CD45RA+CCR7+ population without TemRA cells. The specimen sequenced was naive CD8+ T cells sorted from blood. In the paper's terms, the cell subset or site label means: CD45RA+CCR7+. These receptor sequences come from a man in his late teens or twenties in good health.

The rearrangement links TRBV29-1 to TRBJ1-1; 10 positions match TRBD1. The V and J ends lost 6 bases and 11 bases, in that order; junction bases with no gene match: 9. The CDR3 is 12 amino acids. Per germline, CDR1 SQVTM and CDR2 ANQGSEA. The CDR3 loop is CSVVVQGQGAFF. For the CDR3, the DNA is TGCAGCGTGGTAGTACAGGGACAGGGGGCTTTCTTT.

The chain recombines TRBV13 with TRBJ2-7; unclear D gene. Trimming removed 0 bases from V and 6 bases from J, with 0 bases in between. CDR3 length: 10 amino acids. Germline V CDR1 and CDR2: PRHDT, FYEKMQ (reference sequence). In nucleotides, the CDR3 is TGTGCCAGCAGCTTAGGCGAGCAGTACTTC. Its protein product is CASSLGEQYF.

The gene calls are TRBV4-1 and TRBJ1-5, with D hard to call. The V end was cut by 3 bases, the J end by 2 bases, with 14 bases between. The CDR3 consists of 16 residues. Germline lookup yields CDR1 MGHRA and CDR2 YSYEKL. The CDR3 bases are TGCGCCAGCAGCCATGAAAAGGGTTGGGGCAATCAGCCCCAGCATTTT. Its protein is CASSHEKGWGNQPQHF.

This sequence joins TRBV28 and TRBJ2-2; D might be TRBD2 (5 bases). The CDR3 totals 13 residues. Germline-derived CDR1 and CDR2 are MDHEN and SYDVKM. V shed 2 bases and J shed 6 bases, with 7 bases lying between them. CDR3: CASSLAGAGELFF. The CDR3 DNA is TGTGCCAGCAGTTTAGCCGGGGCCGGGGAGCTGTTTTTT.

The chain employs TRBV7-9 and TRBJ2-3; D ambiguous. This CDR3 has 14 amino acids. The V and J ends lost 5 bases and 1 base respectively, with 10 bases between them. Per the germline V gene, CDR1 is SEHNR and CDR2 is FQNEAQ (reference sequence). The CDR3 region is CASSNWAGTDTQYF. DNA of the CDR3: TGTGCCAGCAGCAATTGGGCCGGCACAGATACGCAGTATTTT.

About this clone itself: The sample holds other DNA sequences that translate to the same CDR3. The rearrangement uses TRBV10-3 and TRBJ2-2, with a tentative D call TRBD2 (6 bases). Germline CDR1 and CDR2: ENHRY and SYGVKD. This CDR3 region has 14 residues. V lost 0 bases to trimming and J lost 4 bases, with 6 bases between them. The CDR3 nucleotides read TGTGCCATCAGTGAGTCCGGGGGCACCGGGGAGCTGTTTTTT. Protein: CAISESGGTGELFF.

The sample holds one count of this clone. Other nucleotide sequences from this sample produce the same CDR3. The rearrangement links TRBV11-2 to TRBJ1-2; no clear D. From germline, CDR1 is SGHAT and CDR2 FQNNGV. The CDR3 consists of 13 residues. Trimming took 1 base from V and 5 from J, leaving 8 bases between them. The CDR3 sequence: CASSLAPGYGYTF. The CDR3 region has the DNA TGTGCCAGCAGCTTAGCGCCGGGATATGGCTACACCTTC. Together with reference TRBV11-2 and TRBJ1-2, the CDR3 gives the full variable domain: EAGVAQSPRYKIIEKRQSVAFWCNPISGHATLYWYQQILGQGPKLLIQFQNNGVVDDSQLPKDRFSAERLKGVDSTLKIQPAKLEDSAVYLCASSLAPGYGYTFGSGTRLTVV.

The chain uses TRBV4-1 and TRBJ1-1; TRBD1 matches at 12 bases. Per the germline V gene, CDR1 is MGHRA and CDR2 is YSYEKL. The CDR3 length is 18 residues. The ends lost 4 bases at V and 3 bases at J; junction bases unmatched: 12. The CDR3 is CASSLYTGTGGGDTEAFF. The CDR3 DNA follows: TGCGCCAGCAGCCTTTATACAGGGACAGGGGGCGGGGACACTGAAGCTTTCTTT.

V is TRBV5-1 and J is TRBJ1-2, with D unresolved. V shed 4 bases and J shed 7 bases, with 20 bases lying between them. This CDR3 is 15 amino acids long. The V gene's germline CDR1 is SGHRS and CDR2 YFSETQ. Written as DNA, the CDR3 is TGCGCCAGCAGCCCCCGAGGGCCCGCACCTACTGGCTACACCTTC. This gives the protein CASSPRGPAPTGYTF.

V is TRBV19 and J is TRBJ2-7; 9 bases are shared with TRBD2. The CDR3 sequence is 14 residues long. Unmatched junction bases numbered 5, after V lost 5 bases and J lost 3 bases. Germline-derived CDR1 and CDR2 are LNHDA and SQIVND (reference sequence). CDR3 in amino acids: CASSPYSGGYEQYF. In nucleotides, the CDR3 is TGTGCCAGTAGTCCATATAGCGGGGGCTACGAGCAGTACTTC. Looking up the rest from reference TRBV19 and TRBJ2-7 gives the full variable domain: DGGITQSPKYLFRKEGQNVTLSCEQNLNHDAMYWYRQDPGQGLRLIYYSQIVNDFQKGDIAEGYSVSREKKESFPLTVTSAQKNPTAFYLCASSPYSGGYEQYFGPGTRLTVT.

The CDR3 sequence is CASSPGADTYEQYF. The CDR3 DNA is TGCGCCAGCAGCCCCGGAGCAGACACCTACGAGCAGTACTTC. The chain joins TRBV4-1 to TRBJ2-7, with D hard to call. This CDR3 region has 14 residues. Trimming left V 4 bases short and J 2 bases short, with 12 bases between. Germline values: CDR1 MGHRA, CDR2 YSYEKL.

The chain couples TRBV7-6 to TRBJ2-1; D not resolved. Germline V gives CDR1 SGHVS, CDR2 FNYEAQ. Trimming took 4 bases from V and 8 from J, leaving 9 bases between them. The CDR3 is made up of 12 amino acids. The CDR3 loop reads CASSSARYEQFF. The CDR3 nucleotides read TGTGCCAGCAGCTCCGCGAGGTATGAGCAGTTCTTC.

The rearrangement links TRBV30 to TRBJ1-5, with 7 bases matching TRBD1. CDR1 and CDR2 (germline): GTSNPN, SVGIG (reference sequence). V lost 0 bases to trimming and J lost 6 bases; unmatched junction nucleotides: 5. The CDR3 consists of 14 residues. The CDR3 protein is CAWSVQGVGQPQHF. The CDR3 nucleotides read TGTGCCTGGAGTGTCCAGGGGGTCGGTCAGCCCCAGCATTTT.

This clone was detected only once. V and J are TRBV5-1 and TRBJ2-3; D unclear. V shed 2 bases and J shed 5 bases, with 6 bases lying between them. Germline CDR1 and CDR2: SGHRS and YFSETQ. There are 12 residues in the CDR3. The CDR3 spells CASSFLEDTQYF. CDR3 bases: TGCGCCAGCAGCTTCCTAGAAGATACGCAGTATTTT.

The genes are TRBV7-9 and TRBJ2-7, with a weak D call TRBD1 (7 bases). The CDR3 totals 14 residues. Trimming pared 5 bases from V and 5 bases from J, leaving 16 bases between. Germline V gene lookup returns CDR1 SEHNR and CDR2 FQNEAQ (reference sequence). CDR3 nucleotides: TGTGCCAGCAGCCCCGTTGACAGGGAGGACGAGCAGTACTTC. The encoded protein is CASSPVDREDEQYF.

The chain carries TRBV29-1 and TRBJ2-7, with TRBD1 identical over 7 bases. The V gene end was trimmed by 2 bases and the J gene end by 0 bases; junction bases not matched to a gene: 7. Looked up from germline, CDR1 is SQVTM and CDR2 is ANQGSEA. The CDR3 runs 15 residues. CDR3 bases: TGCAGCGTTGAATCCGGGACAGAGAGCTCCTACGAGCAGTACTTC. Its translation is CSVESGTESSYEQYF.

This clone was detected only once. The chain links TRBV4-1 to TRBJ1-1; tentatively, D is TRBD1 (5 bases). Germline CDR1 MGHRA, CDR2 YSYEKL. CDR3 length: 13 residues. V dropped 4 bases and J dropped 4 bases, with 10 bases sitting between them. The CDR3 reads CASSRIQGTEAFF. In DNA form, the CDR3 reads TGCGCCAGCAGCCGGATCCAGGGCACTGAAGCTTTCTTT.

The V and J genes are TRBV2 and TRBJ2-3; 8 nucleotides agree with TRBD1. V lost 2 bases and J lost 2; bases outside the gene matches: 3. This CDR3 comprises 15 residues. Germline CDR1 reads SNHLY; CDR2 reads FYNNEI. CDR3 in DNA: TGTGCCAGCAGTGAACTGACAGGGGTCACAGATACGCAGTATTTT. Translating gives CASSELTGVTDTQYF.

The chain combines TRBV29-1 with TRBJ2-1; 14 nucleotides agree with TRBD2. Germline lookup yields CDR1 SQVTM and CDR2 ANQGSEA. The CDR3 is made up of 15 amino acids. The V gene end was trimmed by 2 bases and the J gene end by 9 bases; junction bases not matched to a gene: 6. CDR3 nucleotides: TGCAGCGTTGAACCGACTAGCGGGAGGGCCAGTGAGCAGTTCTTC. Protein: CSVEPTSGRASEQFF.

The rearrangement joins TRBV27 to TRBJ1-1; no clear D. The length of the CDR3 is 15 residues. Germline loops: CDR1 MNHEY, CDR2 SMNVEV (reference sequence). Trimming took 3 bases from V and 0 from J, leaving 11 bases between them. The CDR3 sequence: CASSFGPLVNTEAFF. CDR3 nucleotide sequence: TGTGCCAGCAGTTTCGGACCCCTGGTGAACACTGAAGCTTTCTTT.